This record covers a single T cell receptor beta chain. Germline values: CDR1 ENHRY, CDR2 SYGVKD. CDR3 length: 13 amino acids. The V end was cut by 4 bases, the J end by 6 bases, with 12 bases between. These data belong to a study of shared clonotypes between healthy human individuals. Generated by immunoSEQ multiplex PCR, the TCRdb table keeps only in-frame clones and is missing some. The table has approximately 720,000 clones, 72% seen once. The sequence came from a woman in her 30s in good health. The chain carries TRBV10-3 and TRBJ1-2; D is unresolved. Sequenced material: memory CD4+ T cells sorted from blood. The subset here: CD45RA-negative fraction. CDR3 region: CAISGREWDGYTF. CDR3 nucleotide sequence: TGTGCCATCAGTGGGAGGGAGTGGGATGGCTACACCTTC.